This T cell receptor beta chain was retrieved from a study of T cell repertoires in cytomegalovirus infection. Study-wide background: TCR beta signatures that were public indicated CMV infection and matching HLA type.

About this clonotype: Its antigen is as yet unknown.

TCRdb passed the reads through MiXCR, listing each CDR3 protein once. This repertoire shows 600,000 to 800,000 distinct CDR3 sequences, approximately 24% found once; its top ten account for 6.5% to 10%. Points from the study as a whole: The cumulative frequency of public TCR beta families identified carriers of CMV plus the relevant HLA. The ex vivo response was dominated by HLA-C-restricted CMV-specific TCR beta clonotypes.

The CDR3 length is 15 residues. Germline V CDR1 and CDR2: MGHRA, YSYEKL. V shed 0 bases and J shed 7 bases, with 13 bases lying between them. The genes are TRBV4-1 and TRBJ1-5; D unresolved. This receptor was taken from a human donor in good health (CMV status not recorded). Some clones in this sample may be carry-over from other donors' samples. The sequenced material came from CD8+ T cells from PBMCs. DNA of the CDR3: TGCGCCAGCAGCCAAGAACAATTGGGAGGACAGCCCCAGCATTTT. It specifies CASSQEQLGGQPQHF.